These 13 T cell receptor beta chains came from one sample sequenced in a study of cytomegalovirus exposure and HLA in healthy donors (dated by TCRdb to the late 2010s). The method behind the library was the immunoSEQ multiplex PCR assay. A mixture of 60 forward primers for TCR Vbeta segments and 13 reverse primers for TCR Jbeta segments was used in the multiplex PCR. This is the immuneACCESS table as TCRdb keeps it, with only in-frame sequences that have V and J called. A part of the clones is gone; compared with another copy, unresolved V genes explain less than half, and the rest is unexplained. Present in this sample are about 180,000 clones, roughly 88% of which were seen just once. The ten largest clonotypes hold 1% to 1.5% of the sample. Sequencing input: PBMCs. The receptor source for this set is a girl aged 2 to 9 in good health and CMV-seropositive.

V and J are TRBV21-1 and TRBJ1-2; the table names TRBD1, a call not compared with the DNA. TRBV21-1 is noted as a pseudogene. The CDR3 runs 17 residues. The CDR3 reads CASSKPPRTPKNYGYTF. CDR3 bases: TGTGCCAGCAGCAAACCCCCGAGGACACCGAAGAACTATGGCTACACCTTC.

This clone was counted between two and nine times. J is TRBJ2-1 and V is TRBV30; perhaps TRBD2 as D (5 bases). Trimming left V 3 bases short and J 9 bases short, with 15 bases between. The CDR3 spans 13 residues. Germline-derived CDR1 and CDR2 are GTSNPN and SVGIG (reference sequence). CDR3 DNA sequence: TGTGCCTGGAGCTCGGGCCTTGAGGGTGAGCAGTTCTTC. It translates to CAWSSGLEGEQFF.

V gene TRBV28 combines with J gene TRBJ1-1; 7 bases are a match to TRBD1. This CDR3 is built from 12 residues. Germline V gene lookup returns CDR1 MDHEN and CDR2 SYDVKM. The trim removed 6 bases at V and 11 bases at J, leaving 9 bases unmatched. The CDR3 reads CASSRRTGLAFF. The CDR3 DNA is TGTGCCAGCAGCCGGAGGACAGGTTTGGCTTTCTTT.

This clone has more than one count but fewer than ten. The chain is built from TRBV10-3 and TRBJ1-1; no reliable D call. Germline V gives CDR1 ENHRY, CDR2 SYGVKD. The CDR3 spans 13 residues. The ends were cut back, 8 bases at V and 5 bases at J, with 15 bases in the middle. CDR3 residues: CAISQPRGTEAFF. CDR3 DNA sequence: TGTGCCATCTCCCAGCCCCGAGGGACTGAAGCTTTCTTT.

This chain links TRBV19 with TRBJ2-3; D gene unclear. From germline, CDR1 is LNHDA and CDR2 SQIVND (reference sequence). Trimming removed 1 base from V and 5 bases from J, with 16 bases in between. The CDR3 has 16 amino acids. The CDR3 nucleotides read TGTGCCAGTAGTATAGGACTCTTGATGGGTGGAGATACGCAGTATTTT. Its translation: CASSIGLLMGGDTQYF.

The chain has TRBV6-1 and TRBJ1-2, with 7 positions matching TRBD1. CDR3 length equals 13 residues. Per germline, CDR1 MNHNS and CDR2 SASEGT. The J segment lost 3 bases and the V segment lost 8 bases, leaving 6 bases of the junction unmatched. The CDR3 reads CASQTTGDYGYTF. The CDR3 DNA reads TGTGCCAGCCAAACCACAGGGGACTATGGCTACACCTTC.

This clone was observed once. The rearrangement uses TRBV7-3 and TRBJ1-1, with TRBD1 as a possible D gene (6 bases). CDR3 length equals 15 residues. The V gene lost 3 bases and the J gene lost 5 bases, with 16 bases spanning the gap. CDR1 is SGHTA, CDR2 FQGTGA, per germline. CDR3 coding DNA: TGTGCCAGCAGCTTTTCTAGACAGGAGAGGACTGAAGCTTTCTTT. This sequence encodes CASSFSRQERTEAFF.

The V call is TRBV7-6, the J call TRBJ2-1, with D possibly being TRBD1 (5 bases). Germline V gene sequence: CDR1 SGHVS, CDR2 FNYEAQ. This CDR3 spans 15 amino acids. Trimming took 1 base from V and 7 from J, leaving 14 bases between them. CDR3 coding DNA: TGTGCCAGCAGCTTAGGCAGGGCCCTGGCGAATGAGCAGTTCTTC. This translates into CASSLGRALANEQFF.

This chain joins TRBV5-1 and TRBJ2-7, with 10 nucleotides matching TRBD2. The CDR3 length is 20 residues. V shed 4 bases and J 4 bases; nucleotides not matched to a gene: 23. Germline values: CDR1 SGHRS, CDR2 YFSETQ. CDR3 sequence (DNA): TGCGCCAGCAGCAGAGAACCGGGACTAGCGAAATACAACTACTCGTACGAGCAGTACTTC. Protein product: CASSREPGLAKYNYSYEQYF.

The rearrangement joins TRBV30 to TRBJ2-7; 10 bases match TRBD2. Losses at the gene ends were 2 bases for V and 2 bases for J; bases not matched to a gene: 9. CDR1 and CDR2 (germline): GTSNPN, SVGIG (reference sequence). The CDR3 consists of 16 residues. CDR3 nucleotide sequence: TGTGCCTGGAGTAGAATAGCGGGAGGAAAGGCCTACGAGCAGTACTTC. It is translated as CAWSRIAGGKAYEQYF.

The chain joins TRBV6-5 to TRBJ2-7, with 12 nucleotides matching TRBD2. CDR3 length equals 14 residues. Unmatched junction bases numbered 6, after V lost 6 bases and J lost 6 bases. CDR1 and CDR2 (germline): MNHEY, SVGAGI. This chain's CDR3 is CASRPLAGGFEQYF. The DNA of the CDR3 is TGTGCCAGCAGACCACTAGCGGGAGGTTTCGAGCAGTACTTC.

The CDR3 region is CASRTSGRGVWETQYF. The CDR3 region has the DNA TGTGCCAGCAGAACTAGCGGGAGAGGAGTGTGGGAGACCCAGTACTTC. This chain connects TRBV27 to TRBJ2-5; 11 bases agree with TRBD2. The CDR3 is 16 residues long. The germline gives CDR1 MNHEY, CDR2 SMNVEV (reference sequence). J was trimmed by 5 bases and V by 6 bases; bases with no gene match: 11.

The chain employs TRBV10-3 and TRBJ2-7; 8 nucleotides align to TRBD1. The CDR3 is 16 amino acids. The germline V gene has CDR1 ENHRY and CDR2 SYGVKD. V lost 2 bases, J lost 4 bases, and 10 bases stayed unmatched. CDR3 in DNA: TGTGCCATCAGTGAGCGTGGACAGGGACTCGGGTACGAGCAGTACTTC. Translating gives CAISERGQGLGYEQYF.